The TCR beta chain described here comes from a study of human T cells and chemical hapten exposure. MiXCR was run by TCRdb on the RACE reads, yielding one entry per CDR3 protein. The repertoire holds over 70,000 distinct CDR3 sequences, with approximately 9% as singletons. This clonotype was seen more than once but under ten times. V gave up 1 base and J gave up 4 bases, with 16 bases separating them. This CDR3 has 17 residues. The germline V gene encodes CDR1 SNHLY and CDR2 FYNNEI. Time point meaning: patch test 2, 6 weeks after DPC sensitization. Sample treatment: therapeutic diphenylcyclopropenone sensitization with weekly scalp DPC. Investigators collected blood before applying each patch test.

This receptor was taken from a woman in her fifties or sixties with alopecia areata. Some clones in this sample may be carry-over from other donors' samples. The V gene is TRBV2, the J gene TRBJ2-2; perhaps TRBD2 as D (6 bases). The material sequenced was whole blood, taken in connection with sensitization to the hapten diphenylcyclopropenone (DPC). CDR3: CASSEVGPGVLTGELFF. The CDR3 DNA reads as TGTGCCAGCAGTGAAGTCGGGCCGGGAGTCCTCACCGGGGAGCTGTTTTTT.